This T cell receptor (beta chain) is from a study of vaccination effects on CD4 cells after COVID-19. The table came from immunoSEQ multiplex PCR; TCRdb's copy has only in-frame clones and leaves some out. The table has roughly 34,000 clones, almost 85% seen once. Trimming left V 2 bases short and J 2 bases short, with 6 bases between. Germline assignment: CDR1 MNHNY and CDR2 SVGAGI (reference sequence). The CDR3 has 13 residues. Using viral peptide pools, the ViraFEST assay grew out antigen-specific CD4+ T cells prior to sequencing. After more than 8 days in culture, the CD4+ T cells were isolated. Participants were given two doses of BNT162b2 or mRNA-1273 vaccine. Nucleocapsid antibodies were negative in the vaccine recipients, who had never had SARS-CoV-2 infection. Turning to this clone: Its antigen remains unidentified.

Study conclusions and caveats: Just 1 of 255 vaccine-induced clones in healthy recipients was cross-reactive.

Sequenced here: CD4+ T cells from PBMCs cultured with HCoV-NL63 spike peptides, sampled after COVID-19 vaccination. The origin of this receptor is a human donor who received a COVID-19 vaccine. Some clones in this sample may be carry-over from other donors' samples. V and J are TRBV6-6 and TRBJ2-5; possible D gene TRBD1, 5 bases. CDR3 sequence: CASSYRGQETQYF. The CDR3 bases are TGTGCCAGCAGTTACAGGGGTCAAGAGACCCAGTACTTC.